This T cell receptor (beta chain) emerged from a study of early T cells in non-severe SARS-CoV-2 infection. One entry per CDR3 protein results from TCRdb running MiXCR on the 5' RACE reads. Seen here are about 94,000 distinct CDR3 sequences, about 13% observed once, and the top ten hold 2% to 2.5%. This CDR3 is 14 amino acids long. Trimming shortened V by 1 base and J by 7 bases, and 11 bases separated the two germline ends. The germline CDR1 and CDR2 sequences are SEHNR and FQNEAQ (reference sequence). The sequence came from an adult who was a healthcare worker with PCR-confirmed SARS-CoV-2 infection or an uninfected control (not recorded which). The sample was whole blood. The chain is built from TRBV7-9 and TRBJ1-5, with a tentative D call TRBD1 (6 bases). The DNA for the CDR3 is TGTGCCAGCAGCTTAGAAGGGGGGAGCCAGCCCCAGCATTTT. As protein: CASSLEGGSQPQHF.